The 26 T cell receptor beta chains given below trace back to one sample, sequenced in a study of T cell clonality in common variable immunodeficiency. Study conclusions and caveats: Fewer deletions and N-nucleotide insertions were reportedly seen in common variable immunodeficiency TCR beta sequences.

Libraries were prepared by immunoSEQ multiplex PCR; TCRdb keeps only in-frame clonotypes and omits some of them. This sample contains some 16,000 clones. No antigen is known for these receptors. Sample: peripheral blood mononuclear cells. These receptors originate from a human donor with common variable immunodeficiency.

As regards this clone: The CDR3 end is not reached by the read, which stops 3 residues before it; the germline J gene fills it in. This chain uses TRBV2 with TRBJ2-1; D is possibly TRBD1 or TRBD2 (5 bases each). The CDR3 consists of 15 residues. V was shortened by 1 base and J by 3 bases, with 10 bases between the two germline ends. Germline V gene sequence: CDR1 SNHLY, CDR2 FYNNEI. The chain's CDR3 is CASSEEAGSYNEQFF. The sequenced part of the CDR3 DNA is TGTGCCAGCAGTGAAGAGGCAGGGAGCTACAATGAG. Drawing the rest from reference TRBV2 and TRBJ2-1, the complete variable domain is EPEVTQTPSHQVTQMGQEVILRCVPISNHLYFYWYRQILGQKVEFLVSFYNNEISEKSEIFDDQFSVERPDGSNFTLKIRSTKLEDSAMYFCASSEEAGSYNEQFFGPGTRLTVL.

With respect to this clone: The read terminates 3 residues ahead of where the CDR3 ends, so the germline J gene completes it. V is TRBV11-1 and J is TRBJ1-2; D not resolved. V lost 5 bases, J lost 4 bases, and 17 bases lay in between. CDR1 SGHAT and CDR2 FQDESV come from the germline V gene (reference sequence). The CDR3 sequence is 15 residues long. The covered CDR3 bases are TGTGCCAGCAGCACCCGGCGGGGAGAGAGCTATGGC. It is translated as CASSTRRGESYG. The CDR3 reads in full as CASSTRRGESYGYTF.

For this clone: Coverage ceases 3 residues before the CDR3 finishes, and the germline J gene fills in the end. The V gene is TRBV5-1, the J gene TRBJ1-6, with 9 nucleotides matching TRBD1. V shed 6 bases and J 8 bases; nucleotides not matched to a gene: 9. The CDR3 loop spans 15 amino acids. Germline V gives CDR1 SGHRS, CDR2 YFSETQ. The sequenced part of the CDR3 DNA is TGCGCCAGCAAAGTACAGGGGGCAAGTGATTCACCC. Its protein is CASKVQGASDSP. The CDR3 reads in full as CASKVQGASDSPLHF.

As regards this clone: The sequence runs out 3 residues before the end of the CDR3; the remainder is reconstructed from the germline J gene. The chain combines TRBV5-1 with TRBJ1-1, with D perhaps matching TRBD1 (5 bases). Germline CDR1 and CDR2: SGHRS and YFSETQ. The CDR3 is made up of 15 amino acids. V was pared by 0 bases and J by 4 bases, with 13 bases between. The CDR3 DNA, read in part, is TGCGCCAGCAGCTTGGAGGGGTCGGCGATCACTGAA. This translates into CASSLEGSAITE. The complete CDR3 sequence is CASSLEGSAITEAFF. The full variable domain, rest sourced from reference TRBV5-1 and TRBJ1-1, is KAGVTQTPRYLIKTRGQQVTLSCSPISGHRSVSWYQQTPGQGLQFLFEYFSETQRNKGNFPGRFSGRQFSNSRSEMNVSTLELGDSALYLCASSLEGSAITEAFFGQGTRLTVV.

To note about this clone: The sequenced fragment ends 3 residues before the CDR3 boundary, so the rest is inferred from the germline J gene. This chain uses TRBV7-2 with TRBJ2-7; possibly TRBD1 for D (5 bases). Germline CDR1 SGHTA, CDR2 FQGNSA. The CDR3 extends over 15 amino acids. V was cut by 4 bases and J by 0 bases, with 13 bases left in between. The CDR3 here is CASSSTRQRSYEQYF. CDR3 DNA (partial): TGTGCCAGCAGCTCTACGAGACAGCGCTCCTACGAG.

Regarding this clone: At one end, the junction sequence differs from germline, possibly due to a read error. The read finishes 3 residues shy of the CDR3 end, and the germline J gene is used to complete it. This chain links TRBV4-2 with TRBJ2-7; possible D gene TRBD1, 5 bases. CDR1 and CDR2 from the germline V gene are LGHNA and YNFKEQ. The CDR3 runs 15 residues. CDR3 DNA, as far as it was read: TGCGCCAGCAGCCAAGACGGTCACAGGATCAACGAG. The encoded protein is CASSQDGHRINE. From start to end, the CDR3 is CASSQDGHRINEQYF.

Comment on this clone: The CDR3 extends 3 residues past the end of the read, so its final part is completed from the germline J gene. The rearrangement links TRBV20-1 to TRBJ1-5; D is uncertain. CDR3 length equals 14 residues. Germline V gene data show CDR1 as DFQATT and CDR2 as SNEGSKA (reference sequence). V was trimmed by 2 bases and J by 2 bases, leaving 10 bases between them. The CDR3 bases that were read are TGCAGTGCTAGAAAGGCAGGTCGCAATCAGCCC. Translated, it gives CSARKAGRNQP. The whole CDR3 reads CSARKAGRNQPQHF.

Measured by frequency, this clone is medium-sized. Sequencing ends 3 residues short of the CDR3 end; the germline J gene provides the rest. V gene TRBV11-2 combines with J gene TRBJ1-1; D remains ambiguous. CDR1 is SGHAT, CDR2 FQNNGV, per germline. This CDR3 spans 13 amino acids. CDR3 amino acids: CASSLTVVRPAFF. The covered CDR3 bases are TGTGCCAGCAGCTTAACAGTAGTCAGACCA.

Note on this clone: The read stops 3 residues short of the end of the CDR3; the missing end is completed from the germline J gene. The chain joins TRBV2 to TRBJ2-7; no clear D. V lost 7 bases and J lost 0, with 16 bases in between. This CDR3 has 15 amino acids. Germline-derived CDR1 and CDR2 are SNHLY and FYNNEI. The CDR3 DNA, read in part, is TGTGCCAGCATTTCAAGGAGTCAGGACTCCTACGAG. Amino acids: CASISRSQDSYE. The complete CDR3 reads CASISRSQDSYEQYF.

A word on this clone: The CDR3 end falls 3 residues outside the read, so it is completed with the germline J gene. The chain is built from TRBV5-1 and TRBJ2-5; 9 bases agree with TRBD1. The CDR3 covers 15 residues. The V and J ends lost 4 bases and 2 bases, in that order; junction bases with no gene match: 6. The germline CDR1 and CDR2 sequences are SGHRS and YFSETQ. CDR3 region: CASSQQTGGQETQYF. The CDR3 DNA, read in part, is TGCGCCAGCAGCCAACAGACAGGGGGTCAAGAGACC.

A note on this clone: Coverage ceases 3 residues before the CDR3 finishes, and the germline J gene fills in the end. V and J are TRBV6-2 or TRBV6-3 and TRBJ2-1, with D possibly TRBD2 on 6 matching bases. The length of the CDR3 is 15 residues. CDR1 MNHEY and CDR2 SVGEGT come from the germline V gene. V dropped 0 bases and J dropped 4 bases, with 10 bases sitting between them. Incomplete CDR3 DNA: TGTGCCAGCAGTTACTCGAGCAGCGGGTACAATGAG. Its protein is CASSYSSSGYNE. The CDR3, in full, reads CASSYSSSGYNEQFF.

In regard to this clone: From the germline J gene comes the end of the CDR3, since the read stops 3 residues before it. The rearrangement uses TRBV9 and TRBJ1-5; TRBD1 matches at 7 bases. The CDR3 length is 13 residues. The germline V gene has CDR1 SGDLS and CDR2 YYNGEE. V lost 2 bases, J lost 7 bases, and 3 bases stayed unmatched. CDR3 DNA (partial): TGTGCCAGCAGCGTCGGACAGGACCAGCCC. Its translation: CASSVGQDQP. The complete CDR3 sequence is CASSVGQDQPQHF.

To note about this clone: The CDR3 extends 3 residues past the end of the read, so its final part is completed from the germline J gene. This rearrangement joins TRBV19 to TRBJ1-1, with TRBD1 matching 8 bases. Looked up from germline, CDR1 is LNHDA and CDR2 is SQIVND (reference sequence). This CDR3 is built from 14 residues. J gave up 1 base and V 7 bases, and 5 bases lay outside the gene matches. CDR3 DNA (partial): TGTGCCAGTACCCGGACAGGGAAGAACACTGAA. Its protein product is CASTRTGKNTE. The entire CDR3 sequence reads CASTRTGKNTEAFF.

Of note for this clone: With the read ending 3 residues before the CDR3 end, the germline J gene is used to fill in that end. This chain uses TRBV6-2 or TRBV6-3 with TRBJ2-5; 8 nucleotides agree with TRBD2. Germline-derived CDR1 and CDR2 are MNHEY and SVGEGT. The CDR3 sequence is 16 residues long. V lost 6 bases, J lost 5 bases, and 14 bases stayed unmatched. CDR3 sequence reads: CASRRLATLYGETQYF. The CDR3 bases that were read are TGTGCCAGCAGAAGACTAGCGACCCTTTATGGGGAGACC.

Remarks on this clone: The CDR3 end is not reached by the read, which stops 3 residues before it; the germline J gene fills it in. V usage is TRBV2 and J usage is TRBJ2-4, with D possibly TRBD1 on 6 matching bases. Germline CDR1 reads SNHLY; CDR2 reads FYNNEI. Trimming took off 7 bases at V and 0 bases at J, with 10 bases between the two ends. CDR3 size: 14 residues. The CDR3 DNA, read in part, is TGTGCCAGCAAAGGACAGTTAGCCAAAAACATT. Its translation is CASKGQLAKNI. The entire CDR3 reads CASKGQLAKNIQYF. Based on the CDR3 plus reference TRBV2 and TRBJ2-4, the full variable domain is EPEVTQTPSHQVTQMGQEVILRCVPISNHLYFYWYRQILGQKVEFLVSFYNNEISEKSEIFDDQFSVERPDGSNFTLKIRSTKLEDSAMYFCASKGQLAKNIQYFGAGTRLSVL.

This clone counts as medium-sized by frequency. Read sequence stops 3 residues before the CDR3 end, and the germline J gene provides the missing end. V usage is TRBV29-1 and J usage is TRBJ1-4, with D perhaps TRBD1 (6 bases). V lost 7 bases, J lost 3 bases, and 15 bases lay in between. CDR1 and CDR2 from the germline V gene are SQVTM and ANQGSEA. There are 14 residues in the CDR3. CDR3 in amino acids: CSARTQGSNEKLFF. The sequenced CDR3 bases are TGCAGCGCCAGAACACAGGGATCTAATGAAAAA.

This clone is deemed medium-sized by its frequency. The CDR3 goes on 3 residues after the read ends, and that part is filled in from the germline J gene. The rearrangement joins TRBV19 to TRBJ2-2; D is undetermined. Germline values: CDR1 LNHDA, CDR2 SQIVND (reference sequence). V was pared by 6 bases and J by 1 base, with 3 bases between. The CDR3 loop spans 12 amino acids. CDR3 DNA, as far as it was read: TGTGCCAGTAGCCAGAACACCGGGGAG. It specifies CASSQNTGE. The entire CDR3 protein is CASSQNTGELFF.

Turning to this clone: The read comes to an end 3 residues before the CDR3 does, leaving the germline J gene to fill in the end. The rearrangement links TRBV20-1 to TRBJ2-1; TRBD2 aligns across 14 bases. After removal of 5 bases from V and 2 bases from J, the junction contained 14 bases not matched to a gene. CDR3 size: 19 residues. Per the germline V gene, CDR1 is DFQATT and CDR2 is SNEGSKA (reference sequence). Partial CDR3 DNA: TGCAGTGCTGAGAAGATGGGACTAGCGGGAGTGTCCCCCTACAATGAG. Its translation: CSAEKMGLAGVSPYNE. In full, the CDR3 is CSAEKMGLAGVSPYNEQFF.

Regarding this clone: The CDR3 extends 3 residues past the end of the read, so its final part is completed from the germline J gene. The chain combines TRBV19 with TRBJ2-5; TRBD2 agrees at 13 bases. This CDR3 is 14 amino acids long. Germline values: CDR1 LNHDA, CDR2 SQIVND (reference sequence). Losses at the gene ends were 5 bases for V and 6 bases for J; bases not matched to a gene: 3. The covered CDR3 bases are TGTGCCAGTAGTCCCGGGACTAGCGGGAAGACC. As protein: CASSPGTSGKT. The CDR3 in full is CASSPGTSGKTQYF.

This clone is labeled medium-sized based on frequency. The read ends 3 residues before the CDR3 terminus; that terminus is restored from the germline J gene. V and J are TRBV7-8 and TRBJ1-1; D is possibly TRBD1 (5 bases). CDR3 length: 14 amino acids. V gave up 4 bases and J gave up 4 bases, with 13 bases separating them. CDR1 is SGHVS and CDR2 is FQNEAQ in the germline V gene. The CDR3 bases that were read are TGTGCCAGCAGCTGGGGGGTCGTTGGCACTGAA. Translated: CASSWGVVGTE. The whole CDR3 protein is CASSWGVVGTEAFF.

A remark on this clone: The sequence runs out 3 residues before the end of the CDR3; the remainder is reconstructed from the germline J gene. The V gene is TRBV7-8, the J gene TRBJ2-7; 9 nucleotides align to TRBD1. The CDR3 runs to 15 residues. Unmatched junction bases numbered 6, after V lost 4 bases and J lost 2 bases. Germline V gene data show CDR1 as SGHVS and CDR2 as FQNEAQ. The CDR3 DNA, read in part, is TGTGCCAGCAGCTCCAGGGACAGGGAACCCTACGAG. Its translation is CASSSRDREPYE. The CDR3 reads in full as CASSSRDREPYEQYF.

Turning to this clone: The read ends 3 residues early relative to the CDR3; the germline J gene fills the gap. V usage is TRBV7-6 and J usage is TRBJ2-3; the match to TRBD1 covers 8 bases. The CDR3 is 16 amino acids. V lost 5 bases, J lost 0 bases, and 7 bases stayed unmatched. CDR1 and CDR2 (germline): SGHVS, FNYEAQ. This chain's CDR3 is CASSRQGTTSTDTQYF. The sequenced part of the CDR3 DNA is TGTGCCAGCAGCCGACAGGGGACCACTAGCACAGATACG.

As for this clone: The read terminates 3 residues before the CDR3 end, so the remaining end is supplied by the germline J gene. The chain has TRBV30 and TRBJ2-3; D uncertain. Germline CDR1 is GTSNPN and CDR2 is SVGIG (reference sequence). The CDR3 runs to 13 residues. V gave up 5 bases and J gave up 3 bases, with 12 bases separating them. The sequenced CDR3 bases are TGTGCCTGGGGTTCTCGGCGGACAGATACG. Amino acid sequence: CAWGSRRTDT. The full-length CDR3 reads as CAWGSRRTDTQYF.

The CDR3 DNA, read in part, is TGCGCCAGCAGCGGGGCCGGGACTAGCGGGTTCTCCTACAATGAG. Encoded protein: CASSGAGTSGFSYNE. The whole CDR3 is CASSGAGTSGFSYNEQFF. The J gene is TRBJ2-1, the V gene TRBV5-1; 12 nucleotides line up with TRBD2. The read comes to an end 3 residues before the CDR3 does, leaving the germline J gene to fill in the end. The germline CDR1 and CDR2 sequences are SGHRS and YFSETQ. The V and J ends lost 4 bases and 0 bases, in that order; junction bases with no gene match: 8. The length of the CDR3 is 18 residues.

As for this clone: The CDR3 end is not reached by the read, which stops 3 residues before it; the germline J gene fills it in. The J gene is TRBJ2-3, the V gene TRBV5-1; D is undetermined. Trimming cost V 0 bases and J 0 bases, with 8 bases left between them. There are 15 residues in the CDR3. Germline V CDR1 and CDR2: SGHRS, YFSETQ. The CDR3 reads CASSLVGFSTDTQYF. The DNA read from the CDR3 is TGCGCCAGCAGCTTGGTAGGGTTTAGCACAGATACG.

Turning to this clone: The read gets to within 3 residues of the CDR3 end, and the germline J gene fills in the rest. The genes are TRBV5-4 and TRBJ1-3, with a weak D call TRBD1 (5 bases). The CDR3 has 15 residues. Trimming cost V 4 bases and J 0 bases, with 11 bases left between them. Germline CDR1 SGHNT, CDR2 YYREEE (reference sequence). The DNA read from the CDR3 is TGTGCCAGCAGCCTCCGGGGGAACTCTGGAAACACC. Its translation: CASSLRGNSGNT. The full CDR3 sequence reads CASSLRGNSGNTIYF.